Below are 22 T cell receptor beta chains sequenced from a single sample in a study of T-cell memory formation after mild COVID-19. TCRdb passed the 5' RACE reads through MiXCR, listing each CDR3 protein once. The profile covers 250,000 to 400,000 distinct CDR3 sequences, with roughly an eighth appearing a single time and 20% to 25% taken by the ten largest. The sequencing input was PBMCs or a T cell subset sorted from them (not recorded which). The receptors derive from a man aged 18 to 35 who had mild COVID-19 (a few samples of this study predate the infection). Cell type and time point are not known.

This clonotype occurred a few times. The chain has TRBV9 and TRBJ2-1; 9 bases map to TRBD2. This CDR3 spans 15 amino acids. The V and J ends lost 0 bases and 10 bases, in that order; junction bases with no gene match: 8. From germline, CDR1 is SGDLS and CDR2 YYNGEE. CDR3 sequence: CASSVADSGGREQFF. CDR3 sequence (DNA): TGTGCCAGCAGCGTAGCTGATAGCGGGGGTCGAGAGCAGTTCTTC.

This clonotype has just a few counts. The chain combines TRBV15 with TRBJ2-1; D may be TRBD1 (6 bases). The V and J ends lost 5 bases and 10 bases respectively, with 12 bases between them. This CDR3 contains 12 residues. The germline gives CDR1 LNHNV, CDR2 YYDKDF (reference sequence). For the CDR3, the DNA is TGTGCCACCAGCCCAGGGGTAGGGGAGCAGTTCTTC. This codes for CATSPGVGEQFF.

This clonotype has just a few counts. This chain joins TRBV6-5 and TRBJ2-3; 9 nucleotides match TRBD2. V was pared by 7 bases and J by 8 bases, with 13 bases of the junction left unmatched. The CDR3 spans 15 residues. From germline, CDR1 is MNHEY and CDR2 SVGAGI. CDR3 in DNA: TGTGCCAGCACAGTTAGAGCGGGGGGAAGGGTTACGCAGTATTTT. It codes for CASTVRAGGRVTQYF.

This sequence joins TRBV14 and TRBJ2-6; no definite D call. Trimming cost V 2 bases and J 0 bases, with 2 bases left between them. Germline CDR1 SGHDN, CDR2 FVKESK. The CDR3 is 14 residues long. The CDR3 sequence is CASSQFSGANVLTF. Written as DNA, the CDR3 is TGTGCCAGCAGCCAATTCTCTGGGGCCAACGTCCTGACTTTC.

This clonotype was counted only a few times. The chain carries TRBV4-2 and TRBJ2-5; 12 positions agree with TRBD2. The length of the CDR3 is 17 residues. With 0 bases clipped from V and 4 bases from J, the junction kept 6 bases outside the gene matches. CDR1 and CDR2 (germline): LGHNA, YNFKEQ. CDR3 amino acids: CASSQDGTSGGRETQYF. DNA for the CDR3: TGTGCCAGCAGCCAAGATGGCACTAGCGGGGGGAGAGAGACCCAGTACTTC.

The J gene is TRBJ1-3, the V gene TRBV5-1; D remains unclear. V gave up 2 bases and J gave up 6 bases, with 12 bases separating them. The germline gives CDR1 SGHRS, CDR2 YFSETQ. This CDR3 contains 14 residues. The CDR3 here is CASSLTTEVNTIYF. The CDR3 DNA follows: TGCGCCAGCAGCTTAACGACGGAGGTAAACACCATATATTTT.

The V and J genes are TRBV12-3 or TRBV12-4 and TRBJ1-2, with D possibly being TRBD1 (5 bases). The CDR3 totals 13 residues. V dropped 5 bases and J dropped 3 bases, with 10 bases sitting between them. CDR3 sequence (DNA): TGTGCCAGCAGTGGTGAGACAGACTATGGCTACACCTTC. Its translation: CASSGETDYGYTF.

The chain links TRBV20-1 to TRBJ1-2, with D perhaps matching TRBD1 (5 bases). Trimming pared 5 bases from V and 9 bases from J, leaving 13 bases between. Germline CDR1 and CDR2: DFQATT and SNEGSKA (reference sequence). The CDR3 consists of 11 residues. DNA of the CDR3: TGCAGTGCTCCCTTTCAGGGAAGCTACACCTTC. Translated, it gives CSAPFQGSYTF.

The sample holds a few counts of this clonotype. CDR3 in DNA: TGTGCCAGCAGAAACCACAGGGGGCAAGAGACCCAGTACTTC. Protein product: CASRNHRGQETQYF. This chain joins TRBV7-8 and TRBJ2-5, with TRBD1 matching 8 bases. This CDR3 is built from 14 residues. Germline loops: CDR1 SGHVS, CDR2 FQNEAQ. The junction had 5 bases not matched to a gene; V was cut back by 6 bases and J by 2 bases.

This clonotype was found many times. The CDR3 is CATSAGETQYF. The DNA for the CDR3 is TGTGCCACCAGTGCGGGGGAGACCCAGTACTTC. The chain has TRBV24-1 and TRBJ2-5; D is possibly TRBD2 (5 bases). The V end was cut by 5 bases, the J end by 5 bases, with 5 bases between. CDR3 size: 11 residues. The germline V gene has CDR1 KGHDR and CDR2 SFDVKD.

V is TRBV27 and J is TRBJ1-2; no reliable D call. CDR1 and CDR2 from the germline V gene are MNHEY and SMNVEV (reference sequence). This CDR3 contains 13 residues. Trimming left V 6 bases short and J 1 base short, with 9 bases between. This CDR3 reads CASRRVGNYGYTF. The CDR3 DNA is TGTGCCAGCAGGAGGGTCGGTAACTATGGCTACACCTTC.

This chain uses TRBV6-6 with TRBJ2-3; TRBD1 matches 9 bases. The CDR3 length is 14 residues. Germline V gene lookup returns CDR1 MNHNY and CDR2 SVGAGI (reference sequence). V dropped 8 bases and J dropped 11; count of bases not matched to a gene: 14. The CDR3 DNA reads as TGTGCCAGCGGACTCACCGGGACAGGGAGTGGGCAGTATTTT. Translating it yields CASGLTGTGSGQYF.

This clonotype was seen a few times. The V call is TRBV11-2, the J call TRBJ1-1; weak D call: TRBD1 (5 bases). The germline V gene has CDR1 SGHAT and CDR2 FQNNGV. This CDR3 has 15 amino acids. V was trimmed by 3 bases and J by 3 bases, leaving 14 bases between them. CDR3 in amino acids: CASSLWSAGDTEAFF. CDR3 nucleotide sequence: TGTGCCAGCAGCTTGTGGTCCGCGGGGGACACTGAAGCTTTCTTT.

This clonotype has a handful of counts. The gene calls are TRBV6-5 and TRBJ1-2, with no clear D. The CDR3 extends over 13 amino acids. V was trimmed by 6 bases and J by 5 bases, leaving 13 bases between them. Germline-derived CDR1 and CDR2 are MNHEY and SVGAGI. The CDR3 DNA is TGTGCCAGCAGATCGTCGGGAACTTATGGCTACACCTTC. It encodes CASRSSGTYGYTF.

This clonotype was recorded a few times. The CDR3 here is CASSSRTGGVSPLHF. The CDR3 DNA is TGTGCCAGCAGCTCGCGGACAGGGGGGGTTTCACCCCTCCACTTT. The chain employs TRBV7-2 and TRBJ1-6; 10 bases are shared with TRBD1. Germline-derived CDR1 and CDR2 are SGHTA and FQGNSA. CDR3 size: 15 residues. J gave up 9 bases and V 4 bases, and 6 bases lay outside the gene matches.

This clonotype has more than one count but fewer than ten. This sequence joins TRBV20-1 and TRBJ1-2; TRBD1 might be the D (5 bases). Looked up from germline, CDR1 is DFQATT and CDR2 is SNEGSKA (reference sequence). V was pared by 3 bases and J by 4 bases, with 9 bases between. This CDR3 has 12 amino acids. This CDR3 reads CSARGLSYGYTF. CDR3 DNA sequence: TGCAGTGCTAGGGGGCTAAGCTATGGCTACACCTTC.

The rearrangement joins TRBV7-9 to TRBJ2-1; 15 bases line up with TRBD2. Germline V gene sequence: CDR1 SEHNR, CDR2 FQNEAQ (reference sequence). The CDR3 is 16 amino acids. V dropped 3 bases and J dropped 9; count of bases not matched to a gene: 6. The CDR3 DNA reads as TGTGCCAGCAGCTTGGGACTAGCGGGGGGTTATGGTGAGCAGTTCTTC. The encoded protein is CASSLGLAGGYGEQFF.

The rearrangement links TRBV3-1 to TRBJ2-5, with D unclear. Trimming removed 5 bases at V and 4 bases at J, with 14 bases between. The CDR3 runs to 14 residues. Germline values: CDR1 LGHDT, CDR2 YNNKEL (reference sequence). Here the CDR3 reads CASSKGLARETQYF. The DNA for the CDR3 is TGTGCCAGCAGCAAAGGGTTGGCCCGAGAGACCCAGTACTTC.

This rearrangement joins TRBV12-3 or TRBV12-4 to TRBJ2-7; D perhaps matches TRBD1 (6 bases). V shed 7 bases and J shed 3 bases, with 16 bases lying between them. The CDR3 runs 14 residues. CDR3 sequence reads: CASTEGGIGYEQYF. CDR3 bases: TGTGCCAGCACCGAAGGGGGTATAGGCTACGAGCAGTACTTC.

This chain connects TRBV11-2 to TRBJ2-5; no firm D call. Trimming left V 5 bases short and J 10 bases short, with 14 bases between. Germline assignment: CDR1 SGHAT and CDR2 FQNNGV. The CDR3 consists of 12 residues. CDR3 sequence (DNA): TGTGCCAGCAGCACCGGAGAGGTGGTCCAGTACTTC. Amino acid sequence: CASSTGEVVQYF.

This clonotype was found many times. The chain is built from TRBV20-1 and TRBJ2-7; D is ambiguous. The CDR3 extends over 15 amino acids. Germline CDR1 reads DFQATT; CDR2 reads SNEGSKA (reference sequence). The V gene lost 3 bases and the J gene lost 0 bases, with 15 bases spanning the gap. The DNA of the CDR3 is TGCAGTGCTAGTCAACAGCGTTCGAGCTCCTACGAGCAGTACTTC. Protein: CSASQQRSSSYEQYF.

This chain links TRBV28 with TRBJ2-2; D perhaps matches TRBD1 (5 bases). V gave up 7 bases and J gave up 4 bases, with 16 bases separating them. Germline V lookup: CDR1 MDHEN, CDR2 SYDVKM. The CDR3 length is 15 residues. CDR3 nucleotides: TGTGCCAGCAATCAGGGTCTGGTGGGCACCGGGGAGCTGTTTTTT. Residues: CASNQGLVGTGELFF.